This T cell receptor (beta chain) was retrieved from a study of blood T cell repertoires in COVID-19. Study context: Sites across the United States, Italy and Spain contributed samples from acute and convalescent COVID-19.

The CDR3 covers 16 residues. The germline gives CDR1 MDHEN, CDR2 SYDVKM. The V segment lost 6 bases and the J segment 3 bases; nucleotides outside the gene matches: 13. This clone was observed a few times. The authors' processing: Nucleated cell number was recorded as an estimate derived from reference gene primer amplification. The method was immunoSEQ multiplex PCR; TCRdb's version includes in-frame clones alone and lacks a portion of them. Clone size and the V and J calls come from that table; the DNA yielded D and trimming. The sample carries 70,000 to 100,000 clones, approximately 90% recorded once. Seattle-derived patients entered the study during active infection and were followed longitudinally.

The receptor was derived from a woman aged 55-75 years with COVID-19, enrolled during active disease. The sample comprised peripheral blood. V gene TRBV28 combines with J gene TRBJ1-2; 7 nucleotides agree with TRBD1. The CDR3 sequence: CASSPGRTGSDYGYTF. The CDR3 nucleotides read TGTGCCAGCAGCCCGGGAAGGACAGGATCCGACTATGGCTACACCTTC.